This entry lists 8 T cell receptor beta chains sequenced from one sample in a study of T cell responses to AZD1222 COVID-19 vaccine. Some clones are missing from TCRdb's copy, which holds only in-frame ones; the method was immunoSEQ multiplex PCR. Found here are 110,000 or so clones, 88% of them singletons; the top ten hold approximately 6.5%. The sample was peripheral blood, taken 28 days after the second AZD1222 dose. Receptors were obtained from an adult who received the AZD1222 COVID-19 vaccine.

The chain carries TRBV16 and TRBJ1-3; no reliable D call. In germline, CDR1 is KGHSY, CDR2 FQNENV. The ends were cut back, 5 bases at V and 0 bases at J, with 14 bases in the middle. The CDR3 runs to 16 residues. For the CDR3, the DNA is TGTGCCAGCAGCTCCCAGAACGCTTACTCTGGAAACACCATATATTTT. It is translated as CASSSQNAYSGNTIYF. Combining the CDR3 with reference TRBV16 and TRBJ1-3 gives the whole variable domain GEEVAQTPKHLVRGEGQKAKLYCAPIKGHSYVFWYQQVLKNEFKFLISFQNENVFDETGMPKERFSAKCLPNSPCSLEIQATKLEDSAVYFCASSSQNAYSGNTIYFGEGSWLTVV.

In its sample, this clone was seen a few times. The rearrangement links TRBV6-5 to TRBJ2-1, with 11 bases lining up with TRBD2. Germline V gene sequence: CDR1 MNHEY, CDR2 SVGAGI. The CDR3 contains 15 residues. The V and J ends lost 2 bases and 9 bases, in that order; junction bases with no gene match: 6. The CDR3 DNA sequence: TGTGCCAGCAGTTACACTCCTAGCGGGGGGTTTGAGCAGTTCTTC. It codes for CASSYTPSGGFEQFF.

The V call is TRBV27, the J call TRBJ1-4, with 7 bases that match TRBD1. Germline-derived CDR1 and CDR2 are MNHEY and SMNVEV (reference sequence). The junction had 19 bases not matched to a gene; V was cut back by 8 bases and J by 1 base. This CDR3 is 19 amino acids long. CDR3 sequence: CASAHGPWKGGETNEKLFF. The CDR3 nucleotides read TGTGCCAGCGCTCACGGACCCTGGAAAGGGGGCGAAACTAATGAAAAACTGTTTTTT.

The chain is built from TRBV7-9 and TRBJ1-2; TRBD1 matches at 9 bases. V was clipped by 1 base and J by 2 bases; unmatched bases: 2. Germline values: CDR1 SEHNR, CDR2 FQNEAQ (reference sequence). The CDR3 spans 15 residues. The CDR3 DNA is TGTGCCAGCAGCTTAGAACAGGGGGCCAACTATGGCTACACCTTC. Protein sequence: CASSLEQGANYGYTF.

This chain links TRBV19 with TRBJ1-2; unclear D gene. CDR3 length equals 14 residues. The V gene's germline CDR1 is LNHDA and CDR2 SQIVND (reference sequence). V was trimmed by 4 bases and J by 5 bases, leaving 14 bases between them. Written as DNA, the CDR3 is TGTGCCAGTAGTAAGGCCCAGAAACTATATGGCTACACCTTC. It encodes CASSKAQKLYGYTF.

This sequence joins TRBV7-9 and TRBJ2-2, with no clear D. Germline CDR1 and CDR2: SEHNR and FQNEAQ (reference sequence). The CDR3 length is 15 residues. The V end lost 3 bases, the J end lost 3 bases, and 11 bases lay between the germline ends. The CDR3 sequence: CASSLVGTYTGELFF. The CDR3 nucleotides are TGTGCCAGCAGCTTGGTTGGAACTTACACCGGGGAGCTGTTTTTT.

The chain recombines TRBV18 with TRBJ1-3, with TRBD1 as a possible D gene (6 bases). The length of the CDR3 is 16 residues. V shed 0 bases and J shed 2 bases, with 11 bases lying between them. CDR1 is KGHSH and CDR2 is LQKENI in the germline V gene. The chain's CDR3 is CASSPPPGGPGNTIYF. The CDR3 DNA reads as TGTGCCAGCTCACCACCCCCCGGGGGGCCTGGAAACACCATATATTTT.

V is TRBV6-1 and J is TRBJ1-5; no definite D call. V was clipped by 3 bases and J by 1 base, with 1 base between them. The CDR3 runs to 12 residues. Germline CDR1 reads MNHNS; CDR2 reads SASEGT. The CDR3 DNA reads as TGTGCCAGCAGTGACAGCAATCAGCCCCAGCATTTT. Translation gives CASSDSNQPQHF.